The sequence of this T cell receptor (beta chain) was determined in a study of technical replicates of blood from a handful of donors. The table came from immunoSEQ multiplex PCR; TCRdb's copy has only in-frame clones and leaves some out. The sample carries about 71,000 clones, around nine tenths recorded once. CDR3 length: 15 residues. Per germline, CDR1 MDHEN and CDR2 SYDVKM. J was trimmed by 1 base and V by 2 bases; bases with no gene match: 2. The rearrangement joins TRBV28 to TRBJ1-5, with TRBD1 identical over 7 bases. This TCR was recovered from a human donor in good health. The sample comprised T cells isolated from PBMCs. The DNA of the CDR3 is TGTGCCAGCAGTTTAAGGGGGCCGAGCAATCAGCCCCAGCATTTT. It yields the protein CASSLRGPSNQPQHF. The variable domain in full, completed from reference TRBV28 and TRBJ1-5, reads DVKVTQSSRYLVKRTGEKVFLECVQDMDHENMFWYRQDPGLGLRLIYFSYDVKMKEKGDIPEGYSVSREKKERFSLILESASTNQTSMYLCASSLRGPSNQPQHFGDGTRLSIL.